This is a list of T cell receptor beta chains from one sample in a study of T cells in Graves' hyperthyroidism and ophthalmopathy. Each CDR3 protein gets one entry after TCRdb re-called the multiplex PCR reads with MiXCR. The repertoire consists of 600,000 to 700,000 distinct CDR3 sequences, with approximately 42% occurring once and the leading ten covering less than 8.5%. The sample consisted of peripheral blood or thyroid tissue (not recorded which). The receptor set was obtained from an adult man with Graves' disease, either hyperthyroidism or ophthalmopathy (not recorded which). Each CDR3 is given with its conserved first and last residue. A D gene is named only where the DNA matches it firmly. The size entry is marked missing in some rows and otherwise reads once, few, many or a size class.

v_gene	d_gene	j_gene	abundance	CDR3nt	CDR3aa
TRBV7-9	NA	TRBJ2-7	NA	TGTGCCAGCAGCAACCGCCGGGACAAGACCTACGAGCAGTACTTC	CASSNRRDKTYEQYF
TRBV12-3/TRBV12-4	NA	TRBJ1-2	few	TGTGCCAGCCTAGGGGGGGGCTACACCTTC	CASLGGGYTF
TRBV7-3	NA	TRBJ2-5	NA	TGTGCCAGCAGCTTAACGGCGCAGGACTTC	CASSLTAQDF
TRBV5-1	TRBD1	TRBJ1-1	many	TGCGCCAGCAGCTTGGACGGGCCAGGGGGCACTGAAGCTTTCTTT	CASSLDGPGGTEAFF
TRBV12-3/TRBV12-4	NA	TRBJ1-4	NA	TGTGCCAGCAGTTTCCCCCCCGACAACAGGGTTGAAAAACTGTTTTTT	CASSFPPDNRVEKLFF
TRBV6-6	TRBD2	TRBJ2-7	few	TGTGCCAGCAGGAGCCCGACTAGCGGGGGTTACGAGCAGTACTTC	CASRSPTSGGYEQYF
TRBV7-2	TRBD1	TRBJ1-1	few	TGTGCCAGCAGTGTTACACAGGGGGCCGACACTGAAGCTTTCTTT	CASSVTQGADTEAFF
TRBV5-1	NA	TRBJ1-2	NA	TGCGCCAGCAGCCCCTCGGGGTTACGGTATGGCTACACCTTC	CASSPSGLRYGYTF
TRBV5-1	NA	TRBJ1-1	NA	TGTGCCAGCAGCTTGTGGGGAGGGATGAACACTGAAGCTTTCTTT	CASSLWGGMNTEAFF
TRBV19	NA	TRBJ1-1	NA	TGTTCCAGTAGTATGGGTCCGGACAGAACGAACACTGAAGCTTTCTTT	CSSSMGPDRTNTEAFF
TRBV7-8	NA	TRBJ1-5	many	TGTGCCAGCAGCATCGGGGGTCCCCATAGCAATCAGCCCCAGCATTTT	CASSIGGPHSNQPQHF
TRBV7-8	NA	TRBJ1-2	few	TGTGCCAGCAGCTTAGAGACTGGGGGACCGCCTAACTATGGCTACACCTTC	CASSLETGGPPNYGYTF
TRBV7-2	TRBD2	TRBJ2-2	NA	TGTGCCAGCAGCCCCTTAGCGGGAGGGGCGAACACCGGGGAGCTGTTTTTT	CASSPLAGGANTGELFF
TRBV2	TRBD1	TRBJ2-3	NA	TGTGCCAGCAGCCAAGATGAGGGGGCAACGCAGTATTTT	CASSQDEGATQYF
TRBV5-1	TRBD1	TRBJ1-2	many	TGCGCCAGCAGCTCCGAGGGACAGGGCTATGGCTACACCTTC	CASSSEGQGYGYTF
TRBV6-5	TRBD1	TRBJ1-5	few	TGTGCCAGCAGGAGTTCGACAGGGGCAAATCAGCCCCAGCATTTT	CASRSSTGANQPQHF